This T cell receptor beta chain was captured in a study of blood T cell dynamics during melanoma immunotherapy (dated by TCRdb to about 2020). With regard to the full study: Patients with metastatic melanoma were treated with first-line pembrolizumab or nivolumab plus ipilimumab as standard of care in the United Kingdom. A training cohort was formed from consecutive patients, and a further independent group of patients from the same centre was pooled into an external validation set. To find early correlates of response, the study profiled the peripheral T cell receptor repertoires of patients with metastatic melanoma both before and after one cycle of checkpoint inhibitor therapy.

Comment on this clone: There is no known antigen for this receptor. No much larger clone exists at a distance of one base, and base qualities are not known.

The sample's time point label is to be understood as: pre-treatment baseline. Blood samples were taken at two points: before treatment (T0) and at week 3 (W3), which came after the first cycle of checkpoint blockade. Except for two patients with rapid clinical progression, response was assessed 12 weeks after the first infusion by RECIST 1.1; disease control meant complete response, partial response or stable disease. Patients were not eligible if they had prior systemic cancer treatment, concomitant immunosuppressant therapy or synchronous other active malignancies. Bulk PBMC and plasma cell-free DNA were both sequenced for TCR beta so that circulating cells and T cell turnover could be tracked. Lymphoprep and SepMate tubes were used to isolate PBMC from blood, and red cell lysis was then performed. QIAamp DNA Blood Mini kits were used to extract DNA from PBMC and from sorted T cell subsets. Every bulk PBMC sample was loaded with the same fixed amount of around 400 ng of DNA. TCR beta CDR3 sequences were amplified from genomic DNA with the immunoSEQ TCRb Assay kit following manufacturer instructions. The KAPA Library Quantification Kit for Illumina platforms was used to quantify pooled libraries by qPCR. Pooled libraries were sequenced on an Illumina NextSeq 500, clustered at about 0.6-1.2 pM. The authors' analysis ran thus. TCR data were analyzed with immunoSEQ ANALYZER and the R LymphoSeq package. A rearrangement efficiency score was calculated as productive divided by the sum of productive and non-productive CDR3 sequences. Clonality was assessed using the Gini coefficient and diversity using the Renyi index at alpha=1, with pairwise comparisons between timepoints within each patient. In LymphoSeq, clonal relatedness was computed using an edit distance of 3, and repertoire similarity was computed using the Bhattacharyya coefficient. To classify response, a linear discriminant analysis based on week-3 changes in clonality and diversity was built using the R MASS and caret packages. Imported from immuneACCESS, the table was reduced by TCRdb to in-frame sequences with V and J called. These copies leave out some clones; in studies compared against another copy, an unresolved V gene accounts for under half, and the cause of the remainder is not known. V, J and clone size derive from that table, while D and trimming were established from the DNA sequence. The sample records around 4,800 clones, approximately 84% of which are singletons. The ten largest clones take up around 31% of the sample.

Study-wide findings and limitations: The study was unable to establish whether the T cell clones driving the repertoire changes were melanoma-specific or instead reflected general immune activation. The relatively small sample size was acknowledged as potentially limiting generalization of the results. Patients who later achieved disease control showed a bifurcated PBMC repertoire reorganization at W3, with increased clonality or increased diversity, unlike progressors.

The CDR3 covers 15 residues, taking in both the cysteine and the phenylalanine. The DNA shown is the 45-base CDR3, in frame from base 1. V lost 4 bases and J lost 3 bases; the stretch between them is 16 bases long. Sequences SGHRS (CDR1) and YFSETQ (CDR2) are obtained from the germline V gene. The V and J segments used are TRBV5-1 and TRBJ1-2; there is no confident call for the D gene. This sequence originates from a human donor with melanoma. Sample: blood, taken from a patient treated with checkpoint blockade. The CDR3 loop reads CASSLTRGDDYGYTF. At the DNA level, the sequence is TGCGCCAGCAGCCTAACGCGGGGTGACGACTATGGCTACACCTTC.